These T cell receptor beta chains were read from a single sample in a study of blood T cell repertoires in COVID-19. This table comes from immunoSEQ multiplex PCR, and its TCRdb copy is limited to in-frame clones, with some not included. This table has around 83,000 clones, about 89% appearing once. Input material: peripheral blood. Receptor source: a man between 65 and 85 years old with active or convalescent COVID-19. Each CDR3 is given with its conserved first and last residue. D genes are given only for firm matches. Clone size, where shown, is once, few, many, or a class for clones that have expanded.

abundance,j_gene,v_gene,d_gene,CDR3nt,CDR3aa
.,TRBJ2-3,TRBV14,TRBD2,TGTGCCAGCAGTCGGGGGGGACCGCGGAGACCTCGCACAGATACGCAGTATTTT,CASSRGGPRRPRTDTQYF
.,TRBJ2-2,TRBV11-3,.,TGTGCCAGCAGCTTAGCCAGTCTTACCGGGGAGCTGTTTTTT,CASSLASLTGELFF
.,TRBJ2-6,TRBV7-2,.,TGTGCCAGCAGCTCCACCAGACTTGGGGCCAACGTCCTGACTTTC,CASSSTRLGANVLTF
.,TRBJ1-1,TRBV6-1,.,TGTGCCAGCAGTGAAGTGCCAGGGTTAATAGTCCACGGCACTGAAGCTTTCTTT,CASSEVPGLIVHGTEAFF
.,TRBJ2-1,TRBV7-3,TRBD2,TGTGCCAGCAGCTTCACCGGGACTAGTCATGAGCAGTTCTTC,CASSFTGTSHEQFF
few,TRBJ1-2,TRBV7-9,.,TGTGCCAGCAGCTTCCACCGCAGGATTGGGTATGGCTACACCTTC,CASSFHRRIGYGYTF
many,TRBJ2-1,TRBV4-1,.,TGCGCCAGCAGCCAGGACAGCAATGAGCAGTTCTTC,CASSQDSNEQFF
.,TRBJ2-7,TRBV14,TRBD1,TGTGCCAGCAGCGATTCCGGACAGGGGGGTTACGAGCAGTACTTC,CASSDSGQGGYEQYF
.,TRBJ2-3,TRBV2,TRBD2,TGTGCCAGCAGTGAAGTGGGGACCTGGGGACTAGCGGGTGATACGCAGTATTTT,CASSEVGTWGLAGDTQYF
.,TRBJ1-2,TRBV7-9,TRBD1,TGTGCCAGCAGCTTAGGGTTGACAGGGGGCTTAGCCATCGATGGCTACACCTTC,CASSLGLTGGLAIDGYTF
once,TRBJ2-7,TRBV4-1,.,TGCGCCAGCAGCCAAGATAAGGGCCTAGCCGACGAGCAGTACTTC,CASSQDKGLADEQYF
.,TRBJ1-1,TRBV28,.,TGTGCCAGCAGTTTACAATGGAACACTGAAGCTTTCTTT,CASSLQWNTEAFF
.,TRBJ1-1,TRBV27,TRBD1,TGTGCCAGCAGTGGGTGGACAGGGACTGAAGCTTTCTTT,CASSGWTGTEAFF
.,TRBJ2-3,TRBV20-1,.,TGCAGTGCTATATACCCCGGTACGCAGTATTTT,CSAIYPGTQYF
.,TRBJ2-7,TRBV7-9,TRBD2,TGTGCCAGCAGCGTGACTAGCGGGTTGAGTGGGGAGCAGTACTTC,CASSVTSGLSGEQYF
.,TRBJ2-1,TRBV18,.,TGTGCCAGCTCACCTAATCGGGAGTCTCTCAATGAGCAGTTCTTC,CASSPNRESLNEQFF
.,TRBJ2-7,TRBV6-6,TRBD1,TGTGCCAGCAGCGGGACAGTCGGTGGAATCGAGCAGTACTTC,CASSGTVGGIEQYF
.,TRBJ1-5,TRBV11-2,.,TGTGCCAGCAGCCCCACCGAGGGGACTCCCCAGCATTTT,CASSPTEGTPQHF
.,TRBJ2-5,TRBV27,TRBD2,TGTGCCAGCAGTTTACTTGGGACTAGCGGGAGGAGAGGCCTCCAAGAGACCCAGTACTTC,CASSLLGTSGRRGLQETQYF
.,TRBJ2-6,TRBV2,.,TGTGCCAGCAGTGAAGCGGCAGGTGGGGCCAACGTCCTGACTTTC,CASSEAAGGANVLTF
.,TRBJ1-1,TRBV19,.,TGTGCCAGTAGATATCGGACGGGGGAAGGGAGCACTGAAGCTTTCTTT,CASRYRTGEGSTEAFF
.,TRBJ1-1,TRBV7-2,TRBD1,TGTGCCAGCAGCTTTGGACAGGGGGTCACTGAAGCTTTCTTT,CASSFGQGVTEAFF
.,TRBJ1-2,TRBV30,TRBD1,TGTGCCTTATACCGGGACAGGCCCTATGGCTACACCTTC,CALYRDRPYGYTF
once,TRBJ1-1,TRBV28,.,TGTGCCAGCATCCGGGGGGGTGTTACTGAAGCTTTCTTT,CASIRGGVTEAFF